A selection of T cell receptor beta chains follows, all from one sample in a study of PD-L1 blockade in urothelial cancer. Method: immunoSEQ multiplex PCR; TCRdb's copy keeps in-frame clones and lacks some. The table has 35,000 to 40,000 clones, approximately 86% seen once; the top ten hold 24%. The sequenced sample was PBMCs, obtained around atezolizumab (anti-PD-L1) treatment. Receptors were obtained from a man aged 55 to 69 with urothelial cancer. The CDR3 runs from the conserved cysteine through the conserved F or W. D genes are given only for firm matches. Rows give clone size only sometimes, using once, few, many, or a class for an expanded clone.

V gene	clone size	D gene	J gene	CDR3 protein	CDR3 DNA
TRBV6-5	.	TRBD1	TRBJ2-2	CASSIRTGPTGELFF	TGTGCCAGCAGTATCCGGACAGGCCCAACCGGGGAGCTGTTTTTT
TRBV7-6	.	TRBD1	TRBJ2-7	CASSYNQGASYEQYF	TGTGCCAGCAGTTATAACCAGGGGGCGTCCTACGAGCAGTACTTC
TRBV11-1	.	TRBD1	TRBJ2-7	CASSLRPTGVSFSYEQYF	TGTGCCAGCAGCTTAAGACCGACAGGGGTCTCGTTTTCCTACGAGCAGTACTTC
TRBV7-8	.	.	TRBJ2-7	CASSLDPKRSYEQYF	TGTGCCAGCAGCTTAGACCCAAAGCGGTCCTACGAGCAGTACTTC
TRBV7-9	.	TRBD2	TRBJ2-5	CASSWTSGIETQYF	TGTGCCAGCAGTTGGACTAGCGGGATTGAGACCCAGTACTTC
TRBV27	.	TRBD1	TRBJ2-7	CASRQDRGMTYEQYF	TGTGCCAGCAGGCAGGACAGGGGGATGACCTACGAGCAGTACTTC
TRBV5-1	.	TRBD2	TRBJ2-3	CASSLAPSGGAVDTQYF	TGCGCCAGCAGCTTAGCCCCCAGCGGGGGGGCTGTAGATACGCAGTATTTT
TRBV2	once	.	TRBJ1-1	CASTGRKNTEAFF	TGTGCCAGCACCGGGAGGAAAAACACTGAAGCTTTCTTT
TRBV29-1	.	.	TRBJ2-2	CSVEESGSNTGELFF	TGCAGCGTTGAAGAATCAGGTTCGAACACCGGGGAGCTGTTTTTT
TRBV9	.	.	TRBJ2-1	CASSVGASYNEQFF	TGTGCCAGCAGCGTGGGGGCCTCCTACAATGAGCAGTTCTTC
TRBV7-6	.	.	TRBJ1-5	CASSLGDWTYPQHF	TGTGCCAGCAGCTTAGGGGACTGGACTTACCCCCAGCATTTT
TRBV5-1	.	TRBD1	TRBJ2-7	CASSPRTGGGYEQYF	TGCGCCAGCAGCCCTAGGACAGGGGGGGGTTACGAGCAGTACTTC
TRBV7-2	.	.	TRBJ1-2	CASTNSRRNSYGYTF	TGTGCCAGCACTAATAGCCGGAGAAACTCTTATGGCTACACCTTC
TRBV2	.	.	TRBJ2-1	CASTNNEQFF	TGTGCCAGCACTAACAATGAGCAGTTCTTC
TRBV25-1	.	.	TRBJ1-2	CASSVLYGYTF	TGTGCCAGCAGTGTTCTCTATGGCTACACCTTC
TRBV15	.	.	TRBJ1-5	CATSRGEGAGNQPQHF	TGTGCCACCAGCAGAGGAGAGGGTGCGGGCAATCAGCCCCAGCATTTT
TRBV10-3	.	TRBD1	TRBJ2-7	CAISGQGSTLEQYF	TGTGCCATTAGTGGACAGGGGAGTACGTTGGAGCAGTACTTC
TRBV5-1	.	.	TRBJ2-2	CASSLEGAAGELFF	TGCGCCAGCAGCTTGGAAGGAGCGGCCGGGGAGCTGTTTTTT
TRBV4-1	.	.	TRBJ2-7	CASSQDLWSSYEQYF	TGCGCCAGCAGCCAAGATTTGTGGAGCTCCTACGAGCAGTACTTC
TRBV5-6	many	.	TRBJ2-3	CASSLEGGLTGTDTQYF	TGTGCCAGCAGCTTAGAAGGAGGGCTAACTGGAACAGATACGCAGTATTTT
TRBV4-1	once	TRBD2	TRBJ2-3	CASMGLATDTQYF	TGCGCCAGCATGGGACTAGCGACAGATACGCAGTATTTT
TRBV27	.	.	TRBJ1-1	CASKQGSTEAFF	TGTGCCAGTAAACAGGGTAGCACTGAAGCTTTCTTT